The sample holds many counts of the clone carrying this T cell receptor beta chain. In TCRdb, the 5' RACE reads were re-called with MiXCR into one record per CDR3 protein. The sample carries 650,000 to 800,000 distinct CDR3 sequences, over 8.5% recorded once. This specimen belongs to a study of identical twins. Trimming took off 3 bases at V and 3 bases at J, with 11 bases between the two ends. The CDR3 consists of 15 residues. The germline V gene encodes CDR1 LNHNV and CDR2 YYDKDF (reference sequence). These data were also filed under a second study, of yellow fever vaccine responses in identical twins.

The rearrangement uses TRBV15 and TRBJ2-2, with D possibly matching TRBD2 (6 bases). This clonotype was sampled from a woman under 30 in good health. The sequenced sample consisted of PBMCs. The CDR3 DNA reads TGTGCCACCAGCAGGGAGAGGGAGGACACCGGGGAGCTGTTTTTT. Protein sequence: CATSREREDTGELFF.